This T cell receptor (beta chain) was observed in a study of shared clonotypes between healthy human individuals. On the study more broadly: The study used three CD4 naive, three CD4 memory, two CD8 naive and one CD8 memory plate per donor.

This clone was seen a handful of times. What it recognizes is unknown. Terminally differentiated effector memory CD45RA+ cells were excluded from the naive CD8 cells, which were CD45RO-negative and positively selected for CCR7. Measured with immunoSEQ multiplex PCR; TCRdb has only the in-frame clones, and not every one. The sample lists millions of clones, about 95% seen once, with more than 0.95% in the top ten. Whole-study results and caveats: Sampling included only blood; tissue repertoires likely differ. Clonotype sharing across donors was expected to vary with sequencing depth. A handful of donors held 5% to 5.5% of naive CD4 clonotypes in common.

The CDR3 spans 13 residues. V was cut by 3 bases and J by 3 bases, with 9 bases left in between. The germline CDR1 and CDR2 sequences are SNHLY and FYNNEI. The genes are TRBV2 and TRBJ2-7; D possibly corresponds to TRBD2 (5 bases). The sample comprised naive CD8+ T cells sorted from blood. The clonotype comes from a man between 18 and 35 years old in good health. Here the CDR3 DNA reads TGTGCCAGCAGTGACTGGACTTTCTACGAGCAGTACTTC. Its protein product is CASSDWTFYEQYF. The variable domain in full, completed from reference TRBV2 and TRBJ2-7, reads EPEVTQTPSHQVTQMGQEVILRCVPISNHLYFYWYRQILGQKVEFLVSFYNNEISEKSEIFDDQFSVERPDGSNFTLKIRSTKLEDSAMYFCASSDWTFYEQYFGPGTRLTVT.